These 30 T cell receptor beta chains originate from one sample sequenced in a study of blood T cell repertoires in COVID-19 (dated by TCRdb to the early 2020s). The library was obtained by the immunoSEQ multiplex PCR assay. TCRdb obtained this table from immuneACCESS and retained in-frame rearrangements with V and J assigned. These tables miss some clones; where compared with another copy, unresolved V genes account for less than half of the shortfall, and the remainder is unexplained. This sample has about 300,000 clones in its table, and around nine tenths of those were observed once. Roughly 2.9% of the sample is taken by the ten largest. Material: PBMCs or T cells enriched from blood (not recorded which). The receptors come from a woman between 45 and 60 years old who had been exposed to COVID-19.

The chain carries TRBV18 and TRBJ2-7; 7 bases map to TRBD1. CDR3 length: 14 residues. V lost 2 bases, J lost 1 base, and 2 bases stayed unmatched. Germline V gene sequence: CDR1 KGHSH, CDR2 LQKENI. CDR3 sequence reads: CASSPGTESYEQYF. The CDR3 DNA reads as TGTGCCAGCTCACCAGGGACAGAGTCCTACGAGCAGTACTTC.

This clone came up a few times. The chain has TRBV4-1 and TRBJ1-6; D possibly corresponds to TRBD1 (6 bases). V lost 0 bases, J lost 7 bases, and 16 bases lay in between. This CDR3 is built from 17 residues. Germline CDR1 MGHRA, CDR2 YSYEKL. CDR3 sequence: CASSQDPGGHGNSPLHF. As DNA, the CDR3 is TGCGCCAGCAGCCAAGATCCGGGGGGGCATGGCAATTCACCCCTCCACTTT.

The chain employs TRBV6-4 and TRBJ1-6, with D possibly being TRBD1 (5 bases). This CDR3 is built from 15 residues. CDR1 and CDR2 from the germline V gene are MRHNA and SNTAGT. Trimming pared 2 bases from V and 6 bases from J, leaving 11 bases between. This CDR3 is CASSDQAGGNSPLHF. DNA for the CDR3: TGTGCCAGCAGTGACCAGGCGGGGGGTAATTCACCCCTCCACTTT.

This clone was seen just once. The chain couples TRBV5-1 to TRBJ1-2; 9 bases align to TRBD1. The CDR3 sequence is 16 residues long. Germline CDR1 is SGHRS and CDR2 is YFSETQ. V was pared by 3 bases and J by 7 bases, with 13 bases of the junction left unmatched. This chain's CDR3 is CASSSTPGQGLSGYTF. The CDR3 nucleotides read TGCGCCAGCAGCTCAACACCGGGACAGGGTCTTTCTGGCTACACCTTC.

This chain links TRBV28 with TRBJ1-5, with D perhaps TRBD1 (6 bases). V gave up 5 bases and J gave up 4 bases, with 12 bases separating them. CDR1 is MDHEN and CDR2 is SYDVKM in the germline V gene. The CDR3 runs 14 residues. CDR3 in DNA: TGTGCCAGCAGTAGCAGGGGAGAGAATCAGCCCCAGCATTTT. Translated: CASSSRGENQPQHF.

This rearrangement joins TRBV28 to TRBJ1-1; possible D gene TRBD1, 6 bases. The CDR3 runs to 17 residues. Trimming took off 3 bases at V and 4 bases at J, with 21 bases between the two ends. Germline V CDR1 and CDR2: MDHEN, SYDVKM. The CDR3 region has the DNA TGTGCCAGCAGTTTGTTCTCGGTTGCAGGGGCGGGCACTGAAGCTTTCTTT. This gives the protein CASSLFSVAGAGTEAFF.

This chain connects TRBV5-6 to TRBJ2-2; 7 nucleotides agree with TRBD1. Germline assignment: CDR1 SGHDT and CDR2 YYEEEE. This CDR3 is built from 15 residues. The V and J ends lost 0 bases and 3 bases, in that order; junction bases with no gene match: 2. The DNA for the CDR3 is TGTGCCAGCAGCTTGGAGGGGGCGGACACCGGGGAGCTGTTTTTT. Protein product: CASSLEGADTGELFF.

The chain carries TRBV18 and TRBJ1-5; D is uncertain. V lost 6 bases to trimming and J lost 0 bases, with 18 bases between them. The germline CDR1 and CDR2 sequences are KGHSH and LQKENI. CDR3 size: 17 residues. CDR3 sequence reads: CASSRTNLLNSNQPQHF. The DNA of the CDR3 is TGTGCCAGCTCCCGTACTAATCTATTGAATAGCAATCAGCCCCAGCATTTT.

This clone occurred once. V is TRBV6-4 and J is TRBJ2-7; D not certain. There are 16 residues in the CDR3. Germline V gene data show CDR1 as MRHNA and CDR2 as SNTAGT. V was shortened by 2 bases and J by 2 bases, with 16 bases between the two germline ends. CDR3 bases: TGTGCCAGCAGTGACGAGGCAGAACAATCCCCCTACGAGCAGTACTTC. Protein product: CASSDEAEQSPYEQYF.

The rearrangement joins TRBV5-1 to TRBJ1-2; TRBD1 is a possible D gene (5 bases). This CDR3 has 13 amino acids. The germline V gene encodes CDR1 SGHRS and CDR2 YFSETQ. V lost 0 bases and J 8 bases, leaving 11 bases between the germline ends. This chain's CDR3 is CASSLGRASGYTF. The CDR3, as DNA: TGCGCCAGCAGCTTGGGCAGGGCGAGCGGCTACACCTTC.

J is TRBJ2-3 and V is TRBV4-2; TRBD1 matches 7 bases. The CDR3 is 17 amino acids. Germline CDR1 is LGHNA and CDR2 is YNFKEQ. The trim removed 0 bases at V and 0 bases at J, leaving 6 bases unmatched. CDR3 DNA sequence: TGTGCCAGCAGCCAAGACAAGAAGGGGGCTAGCACAGATACGCAGTATTTT. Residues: CASSQDKKGASTDTQYF.

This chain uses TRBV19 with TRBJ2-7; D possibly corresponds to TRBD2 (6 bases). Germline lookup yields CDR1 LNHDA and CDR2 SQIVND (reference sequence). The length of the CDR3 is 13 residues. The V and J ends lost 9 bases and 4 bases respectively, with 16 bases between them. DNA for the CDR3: TGTGCCAGCAGCCCGGGAGAACTGTACGAGCAGTACTTC. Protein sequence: CASSPGELYEQYF. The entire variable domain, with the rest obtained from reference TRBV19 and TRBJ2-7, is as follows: DGGITQSPKYLFRKEGQNVTLSCEQNLNHDAMYWYRQDPGQGLRLIYYSQIVNDFQKGDIAEGYSVSREKKESFPLTVTSAQKNPTAFYLCASSPGELYEQYFGPGTRLTVT.

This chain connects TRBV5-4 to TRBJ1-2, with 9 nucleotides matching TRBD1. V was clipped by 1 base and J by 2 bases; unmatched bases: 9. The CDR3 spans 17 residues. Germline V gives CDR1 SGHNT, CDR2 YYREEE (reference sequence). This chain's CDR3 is CASSLIGQGKMNYGYTF. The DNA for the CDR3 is TGTGCCAGCAGCTTGATAGGACAGGGGAAGATGAACTATGGCTACACCTTC.

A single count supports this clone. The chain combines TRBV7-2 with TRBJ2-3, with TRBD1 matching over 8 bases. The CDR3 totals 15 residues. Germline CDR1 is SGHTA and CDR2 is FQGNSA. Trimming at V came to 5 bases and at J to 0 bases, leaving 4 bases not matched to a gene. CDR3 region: CASSPRGPSTDTQYF. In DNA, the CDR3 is TGTGCCAGCAGCCCCAGGGGGCCTAGCACAGATACGCAGTATTTT. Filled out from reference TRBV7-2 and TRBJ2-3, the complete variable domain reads GAGVSQSPSNKVTEKGKDVELRCDPISGHTALYWYRQSLGQGLEFLIYFQGNSAPDKSGLPSDRFSAERTGGSVSTLTIQRTQQEDSAVYLCASSPRGPSTDTQYFGPGTRLTVL.

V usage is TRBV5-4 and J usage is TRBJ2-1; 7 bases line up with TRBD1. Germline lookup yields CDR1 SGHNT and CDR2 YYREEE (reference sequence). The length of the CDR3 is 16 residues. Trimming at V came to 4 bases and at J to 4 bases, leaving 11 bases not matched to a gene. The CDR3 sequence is CASSKSNRGVYNEQFF. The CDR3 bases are TGTGCCAGCAGCAAAAGCAACAGGGGCGTATACAATGAGCAGTTCTTC.

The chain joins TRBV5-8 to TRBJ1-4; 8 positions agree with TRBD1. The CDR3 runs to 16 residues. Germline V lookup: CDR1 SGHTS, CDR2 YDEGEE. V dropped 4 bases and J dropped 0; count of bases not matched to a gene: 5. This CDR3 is CASSVGQGPTNEKLFF. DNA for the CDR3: TGTGCCAGCAGCGTAGGACAGGGACCAACTAATGAAAAACTGTTTTTT.

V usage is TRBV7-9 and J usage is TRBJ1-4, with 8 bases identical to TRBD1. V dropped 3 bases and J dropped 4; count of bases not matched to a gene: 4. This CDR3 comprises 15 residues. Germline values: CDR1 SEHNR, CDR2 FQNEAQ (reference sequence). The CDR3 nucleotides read TGTGCCAGCAGCTTGGGACAGGACCTTAATGAAAAACTGTTTTTT. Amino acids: CASSLGQDLNEKLFF.

The DNA for the CDR3 is TGCGCCAGCCGGGGGACAGTTCCTGCCGGCTACACCTTC. This gives the protein CASRGTVPAGYTF. This chain joins TRBV5-1 and TRBJ1-2; 7 positions agree with TRBD1. Trimming cost V 7 bases and J 8 bases; bases outside gene matches: 11. This CDR3 contains 13 residues. CDR1 is SGHRS, CDR2 YFSETQ, per germline.

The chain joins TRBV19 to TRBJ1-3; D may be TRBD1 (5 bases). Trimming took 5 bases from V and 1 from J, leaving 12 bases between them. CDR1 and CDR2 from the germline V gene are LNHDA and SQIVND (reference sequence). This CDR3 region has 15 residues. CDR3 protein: CASSASGGSGNTIYF. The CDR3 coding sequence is TGTGCCAGTAGTGCCTCGGGGGGATCTGGAAACACCATATATTTT.

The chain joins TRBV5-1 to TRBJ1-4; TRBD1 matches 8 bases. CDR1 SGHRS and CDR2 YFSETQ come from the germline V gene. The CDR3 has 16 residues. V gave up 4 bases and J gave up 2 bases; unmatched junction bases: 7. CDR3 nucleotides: TGCGCCAGCAGCCAGGGACAGGCGCGCACTAATGAAAAACTGTTTTTT. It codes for CASSQGQARTNEKLFF.

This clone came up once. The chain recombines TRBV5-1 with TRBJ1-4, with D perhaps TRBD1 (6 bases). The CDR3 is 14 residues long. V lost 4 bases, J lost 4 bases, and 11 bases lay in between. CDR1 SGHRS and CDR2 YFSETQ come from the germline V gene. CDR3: CASSVGHDNEKLFF. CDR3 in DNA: TGCGCCAGCAGCGTGGGACACGATAATGAAAAACTGTTTTTT. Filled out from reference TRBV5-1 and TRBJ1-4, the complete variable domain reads KAGVTQTPRYLIKTRGQQVTLSCSPISGHRSVSWYQQTPGQGLQFLFEYFSETQRNKGNFPGRFSGRQFSNSRSEMNVSTLELGDSALYLCASSVGHDNEKLFFGSGTQLSVL.

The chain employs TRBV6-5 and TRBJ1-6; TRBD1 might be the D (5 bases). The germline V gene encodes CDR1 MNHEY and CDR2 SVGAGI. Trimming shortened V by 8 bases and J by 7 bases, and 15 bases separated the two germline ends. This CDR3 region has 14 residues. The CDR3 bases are TGTGCCAGCGGGGGGGGTCATGTAAATTCACCCCTCCACTTT. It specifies CASGGGHVNSPLHF.

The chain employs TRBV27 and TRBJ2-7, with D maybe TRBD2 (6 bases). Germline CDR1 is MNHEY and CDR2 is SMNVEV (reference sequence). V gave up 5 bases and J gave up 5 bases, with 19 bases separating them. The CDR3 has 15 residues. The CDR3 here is CASSPWMGGSNEQYF. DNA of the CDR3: TGTGCCAGCAGTCCGTGGATGGGGGGATCGAACGAGCAGTACTTC.

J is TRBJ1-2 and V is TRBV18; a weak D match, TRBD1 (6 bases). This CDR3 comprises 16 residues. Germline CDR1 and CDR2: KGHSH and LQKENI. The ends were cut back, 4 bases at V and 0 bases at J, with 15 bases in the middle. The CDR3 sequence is CASSRGLDRSNYGYTF. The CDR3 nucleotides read TGTGCCAGCTCACGGGGCTTGGACAGATCTAACTATGGCTACACCTTC. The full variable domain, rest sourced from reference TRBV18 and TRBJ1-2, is NAGVMQNPRHLVRRRGQEARLRCSPMKGHSHVYWYRQLPEEGLKFMVYLQKENIIDESGMPKERFSAEFPKEGPSILRIQQVVRGDSAAYFCASSRGLDRSNYGYTFGSGTRLTVV.

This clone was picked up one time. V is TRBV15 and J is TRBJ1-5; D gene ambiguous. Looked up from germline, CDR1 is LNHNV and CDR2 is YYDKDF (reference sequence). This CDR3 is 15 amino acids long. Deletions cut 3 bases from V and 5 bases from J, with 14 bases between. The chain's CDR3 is CATSRDPGGHQPQHF. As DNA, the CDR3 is TGTGCCACCAGCAGGGACCCAGGAGGTCATCAGCCCCAGCATTTT. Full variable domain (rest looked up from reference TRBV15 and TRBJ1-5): DAMVIQNPRYQVTQFGKPVTLSCSQTLNHNVMYWYQQKSSQAPKLLFHYYDKDFNNEADTPDNFQSRRPNTSFCFLDIRSPGLGDTAMYLCATSRDPGGHQPQHFGDGTRLSIL.

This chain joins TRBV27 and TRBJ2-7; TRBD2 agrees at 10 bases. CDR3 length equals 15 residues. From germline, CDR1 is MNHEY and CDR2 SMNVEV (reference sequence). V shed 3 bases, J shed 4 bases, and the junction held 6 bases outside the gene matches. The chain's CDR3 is CASSFSTSGAYEQYF. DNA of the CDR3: TGTGCCAGCAGTTTTTCTACTAGCGGGGCGTACGAGCAGTACTTC.

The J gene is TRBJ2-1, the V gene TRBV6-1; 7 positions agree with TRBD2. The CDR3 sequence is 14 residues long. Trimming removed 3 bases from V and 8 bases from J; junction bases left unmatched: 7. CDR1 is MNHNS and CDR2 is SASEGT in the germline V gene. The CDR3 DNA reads TGTGCCAGCAGTGACGGTGGGGGGGGGTATGAGCAGTTCTTC. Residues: CASSDGGGGYEQFF.

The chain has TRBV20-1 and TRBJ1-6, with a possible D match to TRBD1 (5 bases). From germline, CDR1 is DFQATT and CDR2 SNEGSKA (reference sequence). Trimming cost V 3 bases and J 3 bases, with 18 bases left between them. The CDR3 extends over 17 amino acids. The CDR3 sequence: CSASVVGGTIYNSPLHF. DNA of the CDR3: TGCAGTGCTAGTGTGGTGGGGGGGACTATCTATAATTCACCCCTCCACTTT.

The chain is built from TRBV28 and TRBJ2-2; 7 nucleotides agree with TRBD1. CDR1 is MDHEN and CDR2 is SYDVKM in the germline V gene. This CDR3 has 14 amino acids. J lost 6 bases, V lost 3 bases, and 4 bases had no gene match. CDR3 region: CASSFQGVAGELFF. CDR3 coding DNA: TGTGCCAGCAGTTTTCAGGGGGTGGCCGGGGAGCTGTTTTTT.

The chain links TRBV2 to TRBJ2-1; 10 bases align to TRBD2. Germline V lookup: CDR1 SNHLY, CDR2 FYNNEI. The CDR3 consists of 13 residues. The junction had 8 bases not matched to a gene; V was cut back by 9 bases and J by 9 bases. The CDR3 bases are TGTGCCAGGGCTATAGCGGGGGGCGGTGAGCAGTTCTTC. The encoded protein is CARAIAGGGEQFF.